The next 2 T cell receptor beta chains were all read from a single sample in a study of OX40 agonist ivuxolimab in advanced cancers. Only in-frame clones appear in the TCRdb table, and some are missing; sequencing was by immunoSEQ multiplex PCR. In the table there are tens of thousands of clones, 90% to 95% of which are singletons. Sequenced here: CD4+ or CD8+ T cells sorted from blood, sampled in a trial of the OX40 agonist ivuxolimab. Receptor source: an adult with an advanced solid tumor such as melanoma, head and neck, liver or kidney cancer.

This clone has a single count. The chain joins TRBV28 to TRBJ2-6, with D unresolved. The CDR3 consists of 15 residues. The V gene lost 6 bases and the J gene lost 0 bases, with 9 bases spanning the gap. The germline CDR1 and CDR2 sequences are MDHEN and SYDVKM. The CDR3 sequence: CASSPVSSGANVLTF. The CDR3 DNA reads TGTGCCAGCAGCCCCGTTAGCTCTGGGGCCAACGTCCTGACTTTC. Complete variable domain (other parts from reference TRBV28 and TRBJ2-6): DVKVTQSSRYLVKRTGEKVFLECVQDMDHENMFWYRQDPGLGLRLIYFSYDVKMKEKGDIPEGYSVSREKKERFSLILESASTNQTSMYLCASSPVSSGANVLTFGAGSRLTVL.

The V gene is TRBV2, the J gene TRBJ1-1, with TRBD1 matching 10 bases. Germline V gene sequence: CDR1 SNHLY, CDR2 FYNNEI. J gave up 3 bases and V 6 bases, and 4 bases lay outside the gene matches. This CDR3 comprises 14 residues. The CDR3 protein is CASRETGGYTEAFF. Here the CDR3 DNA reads TGTGCCAGCAGGGAGACAGGGGGCTACACTGAAGCTTTCTTT.